This T cell receptor (beta chain) was recorded in a study of blood T cell repertoires in COVID-19. Data came from immunoSEQ multiplex PCR; TCRdb stores just in-frame clones and leaves some out. The sample yields fewer than 500,000 clones, nearly 90% seen once. The clonotype was recovered from a woman under 30 with acute COVID-19. Material: PBMCs or T cells enriched from blood (not recorded which).

CDR3 nucleotides: TGTGCCAGCAGCCGACTAGCGGGAGGCCACAATGAGCAGTTCTTC. Amino acids: CASSRLAGGHNEQFF. The chain couples TRBV5-4 to TRBJ2-1; TRBD2 matches at 13 bases. The V gene end was trimmed by 4 bases and the J gene end by 5 bases; junction bases not matched to a gene: 3. The CDR3 has 15 residues. Looked up from germline, CDR1 is SGHNT and CDR2 is YYREEE (reference sequence).